A single sample gave rise to the 31 T cell receptor beta chains below, sequenced in a study of technical replicates of blood from a few donors. Only in-frame clones appear in the TCRdb table, and some are missing; sequencing was by immunoSEQ multiplex PCR. The table records around 97,000 clones, 95% to 97% of them present only once. Source material: T cells isolated from PBMCs. The receptors derive from a human donor in good health.

The chain links TRBV27 to TRBJ2-7; 8 bases are shared with TRBD2. Unmatched junction bases numbered 4, after V lost 3 bases and J lost 3 bases. There are 14 residues in the CDR3. CDR1 and CDR2 from the germline V gene are MNHEY and SMNVEV (reference sequence). DNA for the CDR3: TGTGCCAGCAGTTTTCAAGCGGGAGACTACGAGCAGTACTTC. Translated, it gives CASSFQAGDYEQYF.

This clone was detected only once. The chain recombines TRBV2 with TRBJ2-1, with D possibly being TRBD1 (6 bases). V was trimmed by 11 bases and J by 1 base, leaving 15 bases between them. The CDR3 is 14 amino acids. CDR1 and CDR2 from the germline V gene are SNHLY and FYNNEI. The CDR3 spells CAVQGRISYNEQFF. The CDR3 bases are TGTGCCGTACAGGGTAGGATTTCCTACAATGAGCAGTTCTTC.

This chain joins TRBV7-2 and TRBJ2-7; 7 bases map to TRBD2. J lost 3 bases, V lost 0 bases, and 2 bases had no gene match. CDR3 length: 14 residues. CDR1 is SGHTA and CDR2 is FQGNSA in the germline V gene. The CDR3 nucleotides read TGTGCCAGCAGCTTAGCAGGGACTAACTACGAGCAGTACTTC. Translation: CASSLAGTNYEQYF.

The chain uses TRBV11-3 and TRBJ2-7, with a weak D call TRBD1 (5 bases). The germline V gene has CDR1 SGHNT and CDR2 YENEEA. Trimming took off 4 bases at V and 1 base at J, with 14 bases between the two ends. The CDR3 length is 15 residues. The CDR3, as DNA: TGTGCCAGCAGCTATGACAGCCCCGGGTCCTACGAGCAGTACTTC. Translating gives CASSYDSPGSYEQYF. Filled out from reference TRBV11-3 and TRBJ2-7, the complete variable domain reads EAGVVQSPRYKIIEKKQPVAFWCNPISGHNTLYWYLQNLGQGPELLIRYENEEAVDDSQLPKDRFSAERLKGVDSTLKIQPAELGDSAVYLCASSYDSPGSYEQYFGPGTRLTVT.

The chain combines TRBV18 with TRBJ2-7; D might be TRBD2 (5 bases). Germline values: CDR1 KGHSH, CDR2 LQKENI. V lost 3 bases and J lost 4, with 13 bases in between. The length of the CDR3 is 14 residues. The CDR3: CASSPGVFPYEQYF. As DNA, the CDR3 is TGTGCCAGCTCACCGGGAGTCTTCCCGTACGAGCAGTACTTC. Variable domain in full (rest from reference TRBV18 and TRBJ2-7): NAGVMQNPRHLVRRRGQEARLRCSPMKGHSHVYWYRQLPEEGLKFMVYLQKENIIDESGMPKERFSAEFPKEGPSILRIQQVVRGDSAAYFCASSPGVFPYEQYFGPGTRLTVT.

The CDR3 reads CASSVDLSAYEQYF. DNA of the CDR3: TGTGCCAGCAGCGTAGACTTGAGCGCCTACGAGCAGTACTTC. V is TRBV9 and J is TRBJ2-7; D gene uncertain. CDR1 SGDLS and CDR2 YYNGEE come from the germline V gene. Trimming cost V 0 bases and J 2 bases, with 9 bases left between them. The CDR3 runs to 14 residues.

J is TRBJ2-1 and V is TRBV6-5, with D maybe TRBD1 (6 bases). The germline V and J ends were trimmed by 6 bases and 1 base, with 13 bases remaining between them. The CDR3 totals 15 residues. Per the germline V gene, CDR1 is MNHEY and CDR2 is SVGAGI. Here the CDR3 reads CASRRLTGSYNEQFF. The CDR3 region has the DNA TGTGCCAGCAGGAGACTAACAGGGTCCTACAATGAGCAGTTCTTC.

The chain recombines TRBV30 with TRBJ2-7, with TRBD1 matching over 9 bases. The germline V gene has CDR1 GTSNPN and CDR2 SVGIG (reference sequence). After removal of 0 bases from V and 4 bases from J, the junction contained 7 bases not matched to a gene. CDR3 length equals 15 residues. The CDR3: CAWSVNRQGGYEQYF. CDR3 DNA: TGTGCCTGGAGTGTCAATAGACAGGGGGGATACGAGCAGTACTTC.

This rearrangement joins TRBV6-6 to TRBJ2-1; 9 bases map to TRBD1. Germline CDR1 reads MNHNY; CDR2 reads SVGAGI (reference sequence). The J segment lost 5 bases and the V segment lost 5 bases, leaving 7 bases of the junction unmatched. CDR3 length: 15 amino acids. The CDR3 bases are TGTGCCAGCAGTCTCGGGACAGGGCTTAACAATGAGCAGTTCTTC. It specifies CASSLGTGLNNEQFF.

The gene calls are TRBV5-1 and TRBJ2-3; 8 bases are a match to TRBD2. Germline CDR1 and CDR2: SGHRS and YFSETQ. The length of the CDR3 is 16 residues. V shed 0 bases, J shed 4 bases, and the junction held 7 bases outside the gene matches. CDR3 DNA sequence: TGCGCCAGCAGCTTGGACACGGGAGGGCCGGCAGATACGCAGTATTTT. Protein: CASSLDTGGPADTQYF.

The chain joins TRBV5-6 to TRBJ2-5; D is perhaps TRBD1 (6 bases). Germline loops: CDR1 SGHDT, CDR2 YYEEEE. The CDR3 spans 16 residues. Trimming removed 2 bases at V and 1 base at J, with 15 bases between. This chain's CDR3 is CASSFHRWTAQETQYF. In DNA form, the CDR3 reads TGTGCCAGCAGCTTTCATCGATGGACAGCCCAAGAGACCCAGTACTTC.

The rearrangement joins TRBV7-9 to TRBJ1-2, with 10 bases aligning to TRBD1. The CDR3 spans 15 residues. The J segment lost 8 bases and the V segment lost 5 bases, leaving 11 bases of the junction unmatched. Germline V gives CDR1 SEHNR, CDR2 FQNEAQ (reference sequence). CDR3 sequence reads: CASSLQGQGLEGYTF. The CDR3 DNA reads as TGTGCCAGCAGCCTACAGGGACAGGGGCTGGAAGGCTACACCTTC.

J is TRBJ2-1 and V is TRBV5-1; 14 bases agree with TRBD2. Germline V gene lookup returns CDR1 SGHRS and CDR2 YFSETQ. The length of the CDR3 is 16 residues. V gave up 4 bases and J gave up 9 bases; unmatched junction bases: 9. CDR3 residues: CASSPSTSGRDLEQFF. The CDR3 DNA is TGCGCCAGCAGCCCTTCGACTAGCGGGAGGGACCTTGAGCAGTTCTTC.

This sequence joins TRBV5-1 and TRBJ1-2, with TRBD1 matching 7 bases. Looked up from germline, CDR1 is SGHRS and CDR2 is YFSETQ. The CDR3 spans 15 residues. V lost 3 bases and J lost 6; bases outside the gene matches: 11. The CDR3 coding sequence is TGCGCCAGCAGCTCCGATTGGACAGGAAGAGATGGCTACACCTTC. Translating it yields CASSSDWTGRDGYTF.

The chain uses TRBV28 and TRBJ1-2, with a weak D call TRBD1 (6 bases). Trimming cost V 3 bases and J 4 bases, with 9 bases left between them. CDR1 is MDHEN, CDR2 SYDVKM, per germline. The CDR3 runs 13 residues. CDR3 residues: CASSFGGAYGYTF. CDR3 coding DNA: TGTGCCAGCAGTTTCGGGGGGGCCTATGGCTACACCTTC.

The V call is TRBV28, the J call TRBJ2-7; TRBD1 might be the D (6 bases). The CDR3 is 15 residues long. Germline V CDR1 and CDR2: MDHEN, SYDVKM. The ends were cut back, 5 bases at V and 0 bases at J, with 14 bases in the middle. This chain's CDR3 is CASSGTSGISYEQYF. CDR3 bases: TGTGCCAGCAGTGGGACATCCGGAATCTCCTACGAGCAGTACTTC.

The genes are TRBV7-3 and TRBJ1-1; no definite D call. Germline V lookup: CDR1 SGHTA, CDR2 FQGTGA. The length of the CDR3 is 13 residues. V gave up 4 bases and J gave up 8 bases, with 14 bases separating them. This CDR3 reads CASSSPGKLEAFF. The CDR3 DNA reads as TGTGCCAGCAGCTCTCCAGGAAAGTTAGAAGCTTTCTTT.

V is TRBV6-5 and J is TRBJ2-3; D uncertain. Trimming stripped 6 bases from V and 5 bases from J, with 12 bases between. This CDR3 is built from 13 residues. CDR1 is MNHEY, CDR2 SVGAGI, per germline. The CDR3 DNA is TGTGCCAGCAGCCGAAGACTGGTAGATACGCAGTATTTT. Protein sequence: CASSRRLVDTQYF.

This chain joins TRBV23-1 and TRBJ2-2; 8 nucleotides agree with TRBD2. TRBV23-1 is assigned to the ORF class and has an uncertain function. The CDR3 covers 17 residues. V dropped 4 bases and J dropped 7; count of bases not matched to a gene: 14. The CDR3 here is CASSLPVSGGPGGELFF. The CDR3 coding sequence is TGCGCCAGCAGTCTACCCGTCTCGGGAGGGCCGGGCGGGGAGCTGTTTTTT.

This sequence joins TRBV25-1 and TRBJ2-7; TRBD2 might be the D (6 bases). CDR1 is MGHDK, CDR2 SYGVNS, per germline. The CDR3 length is 15 residues. The V end was cut by 5 bases, the J end by 2 bases, with 16 bases between. DNA for the CDR3: TGTGCCAGCAGTCCGAGGGACTCCCGTACCTACGAGCAGTACTTC. Amino acids: CASSPRDSRTYEQYF.

The rearrangement uses TRBV4-1 and TRBJ2-7; the match to TRBD2 covers 15 bases. This CDR3 is built from 16 residues. Trimming cost V 4 bases and J 3 bases; bases outside gene matches: 4. Germline V gene data show CDR1 as MGHRA and CDR2 as YSYEKL. Here the CDR3 reads CASSPGTSGRLYEQYF. CDR3 in DNA: TGCGCCAGCAGCCCTGGGACTAGCGGGAGGCTCTACGAGCAGTACTTC.

The chain employs TRBV10-3 and TRBJ2-7; tentatively, D is TRBD2 (7 bases). Germline assignment: CDR1 ENHRY and CDR2 SYGVKD. The length of the CDR3 is 12 residues. V lost 6 bases and J 6 bases, leaving 12 bases between the germline ends. The CDR3 reads CAISWRGGEQYF. The CDR3, as DNA: TGTGCCATCAGCTGGAGGGGGGGCGAGCAGTACTTC.

In its sample, this clone was seen once. The chain combines TRBV7-9 with TRBJ2-3; 7 bases agree with TRBD2. Looked up from germline, CDR1 is SEHNR and CDR2 is FQNEAQ (reference sequence). Trimming at V came to 2 bases and at J to 1 base, leaving 9 bases not matched to a gene. This CDR3 is built from 17 residues. The CDR3 is CASSLPSGSGGTDTQYF. For the CDR3, the DNA is TGTGCCAGCAGCTTACCTAGCGGAAGTGGGGGCACAGATACGCAGTATTTT.

The chain links TRBV19 to TRBJ2-3; D perhaps matches TRBD2 (6 bases). Germline values: CDR1 LNHDA, CDR2 SQIVND (reference sequence). The CDR3 sequence is 12 residues long. The V end was cut by 3 bases, the J end by 7 bases, with 8 bases between. The DNA for the CDR3 is TGTGCCAGTAGTATGGGAGGTTATACGCAGTATTTT. Translated: CASSMGGYTQYF.

The chain has TRBV19 and TRBJ1-2, with 7 bases that match TRBD1. Unmatched junction bases numbered 2, after V lost 7 bases and J lost 0 bases. CDR1 is LNHDA, CDR2 SQIVND, per germline (reference sequence). The CDR3 contains 13 residues. Here the CDR3 DNA reads TGTGCCAGTACTGACAGGGCTAACTATGGCTACACCTTC. It yields the protein CASTDRANYGYTF.

The rearrangement joins TRBV28 to TRBJ1-4; no firm D call. CDR3 length: 15 residues. CDR1 is MDHEN and CDR2 is SYDVKM in the germline V gene. The V gene lost 4 bases and the J gene lost 4 bases, with 13 bases spanning the gap. CDR3 sequence reads: CASSSKQTFNEKLFF. The CDR3, as DNA: TGTGCCAGCAGTTCGAAACAGACCTTTAATGAAAAACTGTTTTTT.

The chain is built from TRBV5-4 and TRBJ1-1, with 8 bases lining up with TRBD1. V gave up 0 bases and J gave up 8 bases; unmatched junction bases: 3. The CDR3 runs to 13 residues. Germline V gives CDR1 SGHNT, CDR2 YYREEE (reference sequence). DNA of the CDR3: TGTGCCAGCAGCTTGGAACGGGACAGGGAAGCTTTCTTT. Translating it yields CASSLERDREAFF.

The V and J genes are TRBV14 and TRBJ2-2; the match to TRBD2 covers 11 bases. Losses at the gene ends were 4 bases for V and 5 bases for J; bases not matched to a gene: 6. This CDR3 contains 16 residues. Germline V gene lookup returns CDR1 SGHDN and CDR2 FVKESK. The DNA of the CDR3 is TGTGCCAGCAGCCTACTAGCGGGAGCTTCTACCGGGGAGCTGTTTTTT. Its protein is CASSLLAGASTGELFF.

The chain employs TRBV5-5 and TRBJ2-3; D not resolved. This CDR3 has 15 amino acids. Per the germline V gene, CDR1 is SGHKS and CDR2 is YYEKEE (reference sequence). V was clipped by 0 bases and J by 0 bases, with 8 bases between them. The chain's CDR3 is CASSLASSSTDTQYF. Written as DNA, the CDR3 is TGTGCCAGCAGCTTGGCCAGTTCTAGCACAGATACGCAGTATTTT. Complete variable domain (other parts from reference TRBV5-5 and TRBJ2-3): DAGVTQSPTHLIKTRGQQVTLRCSPISGHKSVSWYQQVLGQGPQFIFQYYEKEERGRGNFPDRFSARQFPNYSSELNVNALLLGDSALYLCASSLASSSTDTQYFGPGTRLTVL.

This clone has just a few counts. V is TRBV6-4 and J is TRBJ1-1, with unresolved D. The V end lost 6 bases, the J end lost 0 bases, and 14 bases lay between the germline ends. The CDR3 is made up of 15 amino acids. The germline gives CDR1 MRHNA, CDR2 SNTAGT. CDR3 residues: CASRIHDTMNTEAFF. CDR3 sequence (DNA): TGTGCCAGCAGAATCCACGACACCATGAACACTGAAGCTTTCTTT.

The gene calls are TRBV6-6 and TRBJ1-1; D might be TRBD1 (6 bases). CDR1 MNHNY and CDR2 SVGAGI come from the germline V gene (reference sequence). V was cut by 5 bases and J by 6 bases, with 16 bases left in between. The CDR3 consists of 14 residues. CDR3: CASSDLRGLPEAFF. CDR3 coding DNA: TGTGCCAGCAGTGACCTCAGGGGCCTACCTGAAGCTTTCTTT.